This TCR beta chain was retrieved from a study of T-cell memory formation after mild COVID-19. The study's findings and limits: Contracting CD4+ clones lay largely in CM and EM, with CD8+ ones residing in EMRA. Cross-reactive memory seemingly joined, as some responding clones were found in pre-infection memory. Whereas later expanders leaned CD4+, clones contracting day 15 to 85 showed a balanced CD4/CD8 makeup.

TCR alpha and TCR beta cDNA libraries carrying sample barcodes and UMIs were produced by 5'RACE using constant-segment primers. MiXCR, applied by TCRdb to the 5' RACE reads, yields one record per CDR3 protein. In the table there are 100,000 to 120,000 distinct CDR3 sequences, roughly 20% of which are singletons. Germline CDR1 SGHVS, CDR2 FNYEAQ. CDR3 length equals 17 residues. Unmatched junction bases numbered 15, after V lost 3 bases and J lost 5 bases. This clonotype turned up a few times. Its antigen is not known. The receptor was derived from a man aged 18 to 30 who had mild COVID-19 (a few samples of this study predate the infection). Cell type and time point are not known. The material sequenced was PBMCs or a T cell subset sorted from them (not recorded which). The rearrangement uses TRBV7-6 and TRBJ2-5; 7 bases fit TRBD2. Here the CDR3 reads CASSFTGRADMKETQYF. The CDR3 DNA follows: TGTGCCAGCAGCTTCACGGGGAGGGCAGACATGAAGGAGACCCAGTACTTC.